Listed below are T cell receptor beta chains from one sample, sequenced in a study of CD8 T cells in Susac syndrome. A single record per CDR3 protein comes from TCRdb applying MiXCR to the immunoSEQ multiplex PCR reads. The repertoire consists of tens of thousands of distinct CDR3 sequences, with 95% occurring once and the leading ten covering under 0.6%. The sample was CD8+ T cells from PBMCs. The receptors come from a human donor with Susac syndrome. The CDR3 runs from the conserved cysteine through the conserved F or W. The D gene is left open where the match is weak.

J	V	D	CDR3	DNA
TRBJ2-1	TRBV20-1	-	CSAYREVSYNEQFF	TGCAGTGCTTACAGGGAAGTCTCCTACAATGAGCAGTTCTTC
TRBJ2-7	TRBV12-3/TRBV12-4	TRBD1	CASTGTGFNEQYF	TGTGCCAGCACCGGGACAGGTTTTAACGAGCAGTACTTC
TRBJ1-2	TRBV29-1	TRBD1	CSATGGAAYGYTF	TGCAGCGCAACAGGGGGCGCTGCCTATGGCTACACCTTC
TRBJ2-3	TRBV15	TRBD2	CATSTTWTSGPTDTQYF	TGTGCCACCAGCACCACCTGGACTAGCGGGCCCACAGATACGCAGTATTTT
TRBJ2-1	TRBV11-2	-	CASSQEASSYNEQFF	TGTGCCAGCAGCCAAGAAGCCAGCTCCTACAATGAGCAGTTCTTC
TRBJ2-2	TRBV9	-	CASSVEIVIHPGELFF	TGTGCCAGCAGCGTAGAAATAGTCATCCATCCCGGGGAGCTGTTTTTT
TRBJ2-3	TRBV12-3/TRBV12-4	-	CASSPGPRTDTQYF	TGTGCCAGCAGTCCCGGACCGCGCACAGATACGCAGTATTTT
TRBJ2-5	TRBV7-9	-	CASSPDSFQETQYF	TGTGCCAGCAGCCCGGACAGTTTCCAAGAGACCCAGTACTTC
TRBJ2-7	TRBV27	TRBD2	CASSFGLDYEQYF	TGTGCCAGCAGTTTTGGACTAGACTACGAGCAGTACTTC
TRBJ2-6	TRBV15	-	CATSRGETGANVLTF	TGTGCCACCAGCAGAGGAGAGACCGGGGCCAACGTCCTGACTTTC
TRBJ2-5	TRBV14	-	CASSHTSSGETQYF	TGTGCCAGCAGCCATACTAGCTCGGGGGAGACCCAGTACTTC
TRBJ2-7	TRBV7-3	-	CASSRAGPEGDDYEQYF	TGTGCCAGCAGCCGTGCTGGGCCCGAAGGGGATGACTACGAGCAGTACTTC
TRBJ1-5	TRBV19	-	CASRVRDTQINQPQHF	TGTGCCAGTAGGGTCCGGGACACTCAAATCAATCAGCCCCAGCATTTT
TRBJ1-1	TRBV29-1	-	CSVPWGSEAFF	TGCAGCGTCCCTTGGGGCTCTGAAGCTTTCTTT
TRBJ2-1	TRBV20-1	TRBD2	CSARAPLPQAGVYPYEQFF	TGCAGTGCTAGAGCACCCCTCCCACAGGCGGGAGTTTATCCCTATGAGCAGTTCTTC
TRBJ2-2	TRBV6-5	-	CASTTQLVRTGELFF	TGTGCCAGCACCACGCAACTAGTACGCACCGGGGAGCTGTTTTTT
TRBJ2-2	TRBV5-4	TRBD1	CASSAGTGVIGELFF	TGTGCCAGCAGCGCCGGGACAGGGGTTATCGGGGAGCTGTTTTTT
TRBJ2-1	TRBV7-9	-	CASSSSVGNEQFF	TGTGCCAGCAGCTCCAGTGTGGGGAATGAGCAGTTCTTC